This TCR beta chain was sequenced in a study of control samples from healthy donors and cancer patients. Generated by immunoSEQ multiplex PCR, the TCRdb table keeps only in-frame clones and is missing some. The sample yields about 120,000 clones, approximately 87% seen once. The CDR3 has 14 residues. Germline lookup yields CDR1 MNHEY and CDR2 SVGAGI. With 7 bases clipped from V and 7 bases from J, the junction kept 7 bases outside the gene matches. The source is a man younger than 40 in good health. The sequenced sample consisted of blood. The gene calls are TRBV6-5 and TRBJ1-6, with 7 nucleotides matching TRBD1. CDR3 sequence reads: CASTVYRGNSPLHF. CDR3 DNA: TGTGCCAGCACTGTCTACAGGGGAAATTCACCCCTCCACTTT.